The 5 T cell receptor beta chains listed next were all sequenced from one sample in a study of tumor-infiltrating lymphocytes in primary liver carcinoma. A constant-region primer primed TCR beta cDNA synthesis from 400 to 600 ng of total RNA. Modified slightly, ARM-PCR produced TCR beta libraries over three nested multiplex PCR rounds. For around 10 cycles apiece, the opening two PCR rounds ran with TRBV1-TRBV30 forward primers and a C-beta reverse primer. One entry per CDR3 protein, called by TCRdb with MiXCR from the multiplex PCR reads. Of approximately 190,000 distinct CDR3 sequences listed, roughly 80% are singletons. Co-extraction of RNA and DNA was performed on roughly 20-34 mg of unsorted bulk tissue. What was sequenced was tumor tissue from primary liver carcinoma. These TCRs come from a man between 40 and 49 years old with primary liver carcinoma and hepatitis B virus infection.

Note on this clonotype: The junction shows a germline mismatch at one end, possibly a read error. V gene TRBV4-2 combines with J gene TRBJ1-2; D gene ambiguous. Germline CDR1 reads LGHNA; CDR2 reads YNFKEQ. The CDR3 is made up of 14 amino acids. CDR3 residues: CASSPSVGMGGYTF. CDR3 in DNA: TGTGCCAGTAGCCCTTCCGTCGGGATGGGGGGCTACACCTTC.

This clonotype has more than one count but fewer than ten. A much larger clone lies one base from this, so it may be a read error. The rearrangement joins TRBV11-2 to TRBJ2-1; D not certain. Germline V gene data show CDR1 as SGHAT and CDR2 as FQNNGV. The CDR3 is 15 residues long. The CDR3 DNA sequence: TGTGCCAGCATCTTATTGGGGTTGTCCTACAATGAGCAGTTCTTC. Translation: CASILLGLSYNEQFF.

This clonotype has only a few counts. This rearrangement joins TRBV20-1 to TRBJ2-7; 7 bases are shared with TRBD1. The V segment lost 5 bases and the J segment 3 bases; nucleotides outside the gene matches: 7. CDR1 DFQATT and CDR2 SNEGSKA come from the germline V gene (reference sequence). The CDR3 is made up of 13 amino acids. The CDR3 is CSAEDRVHYEQYF. CDR3 sequence (DNA): TGCAGTGCTGAAGACAGGGTCCACTACGAGCAGTACTTC.

Details on this clonotype: The CDR3 does not end in the conserved phenylalanine or tryptophan, so this is likely a read error. This chain links TRBV6-6 with TRBJ1-1, with 8 bases lining up with TRBD1. The length of the CDR3 is 14 residues. The trim removed 9 bases at V and 6 bases at J, leaving 12 bases unmatched. CDR1 is MNHNY and CDR2 is SVGAGI in the germline V gene (reference sequence). This CDR3 reads CASRYDRGLPEAFY. The CDR3 DNA follows: TGTGCCAGTAGATATGACAGGGGACTTCCTGAAGCTTTCTAT.

Concerning this clonotype: This could be a read error, since a much larger clone is one nucleotide away. The chain joins TRBV4-2 to TRBJ1-1; D uncertain. The CDR3 runs to 14 residues. Germline CDR1 and CDR2: LGHNA and YNFKEQ. The DNA of the CDR3 is TGTGCCAGCGGCCAAAATCGGGGGAACACTGAAGCTTTCTTT. Its protein product is CASGQNRGNTEAFF.